The rows below give T cell receptor beta chains drawn from one sample of a study of graft-versus-host responses after intestinal transplantation. Libraries were prepared by immunoSEQ multiplex PCR; TCRdb keeps only in-frame clonotypes and omits some of them. The sample comprises roughly 100,000 clones, over 85% of which are singletons, and 0.9% to 1.5% rests with the top ten. No cognate antigen is known for these TCRs. This material consisted of unstimulated CD8+ T cells sorted from spleen or lymph node cells, taken before intestinal transplant. These receptor sequences come from a human donor who received an intestinal transplant. The CDR3 runs from the conserved cysteine through the conserved F or W. D genes are given only for firm matches. Size is omitted from some rows. Given values are once, few, many or a class for expanded clones.

V gene	D gene	clone size	J gene	CDR3 protein	CDR3 DNA
TRBV6-5	TRBD1	NA	TRBJ1-2	CASSYTGTGIYGYTF	TGTGCCAGCAGTTACACCGGGACAGGAATATATGGCTACACCTTC
TRBV13	NA	NA	TRBJ1-1	CASSPRTGRAPEAFF	TGTGCCAGCTCACCGCGCACAGGGAGAGCCCCTGAAGCTTTCTTT
TRBV9	TRBD1	NA	TRBJ2-5	CASSPWDRKETQYF	TGTGCCAGCAGCCCTTGGGACAGAAAAGAGACCCAGTACTTC
TRBV9	NA	once	TRBJ2-7	CASSATATGEQYF	TGTGCCAGCAGCGCGACGGCTACCGGCGAGCAGTACTTC
TRBV7-6	NA	NA	TRBJ2-5	CASSLVGVVQETQYF	TGTGCCAGCAGCTTAGTAGGTGTAGTCCAAGAGACCCAGTACTTC
TRBV5-4	TRBD2	NA	TRBJ2-3	CASSFGTRIVTDTQYF	TGTGCCAGCAGCTTCGGGACTAGGATCGTCACAGATACGCAGTATTTT
TRBV7-2	NA	NA	TRBJ2-1	CASSLGLYNNEQFF	TGTGCCAGCAGCTTAGGCCTATACAACAATGAGCAGTTCTTC
TRBV5-1	NA	NA	TRBJ1-2	CASSAYRDGDGYTF	TGCGCCAGCAGCGCCTACAGGGACGGGGATGGCTACACCTTC
TRBV14	NA	NA	TRBJ2-6	CASSSGFGANVLTF	TGTGCCAGCAGCTCGGGGTTCGGGGCCAACGTCCTGACTTTC
TRBV6-6	TRBD1	NA	TRBJ1-1	CASSYPPGQLNTEAFF	TGTGCCAGCAGTTACCCCCCGGGACAGTTGAACACTGAAGCTTTCTTT
TRBV14	TRBD1	few	TRBJ2-1	CASSQAGTGFNEQFF	TGTGCCAGCAGCCAAGCCGGGACAGGGTTTAATGAGCAGTTCTTC
TRBV7-9	NA	NA	TRBJ2-3	CASSPRGKDLPDTQYF	TGTGCCAGCAGCCCCCGTGGGAAGGATTTACCAGATACGCAGTATTTT
TRBV7-9	NA	NA	TRBJ2-7	CASSLAGEWYEQYF	TGTGCCAGCAGCTTAGCAGGGGAGTGGTACGAGCAGTACTTC
TRBV2	TRBD1	NA	TRBJ2-7	CASLGGTGSYEQYF	TGTGCCAGTCTAGGGGGGACAGGGTCCTACGAGCAGTACTTC
TRBV6-1	NA	NA	TRBJ2-1	CASSDPQYNEQFF	TGTGCCAGCAGTGACCCCCAGTACAATGAGCAGTTCTTC
TRBV27	NA	NA	TRBJ1-1	CASSFGKTEAFF	TGTGCCAGCAGTTTCGGAAAAACTGAAGCTTTCTTT
TRBV27	NA	once	TRBJ2-7	CASSLAGNNYEQYF	TGTGCCAGCAGTTTAGCGGGGAACAACTACGAGCAGTACTTC
TRBV5-6	NA	NA	TRBJ2-5	CASSLALGTETQYF	TGTGCCAGCAGCTTGGCCCTAGGGACGGAGACCCAGTACTTC
TRBV5-1	NA	NA	TRBJ2-6	CASRGEGSGANVLTF	TGCGCCAGCCGGGGTGAGGGCTCTGGGGCCAACGTCCTGACTTTC
TRBV7-6	NA	NA	TRBJ2-1	CASSPGPGGRNEQFF	TGTGCCAGCAGCCCAGGGCCTGGAGGACGAAATGAGCAGTTCTTC
TRBV2	TRBD1	NA	TRBJ2-1	CASSEWDRVPNEQFF	TGTGCCAGCAGTGAGTGGGACAGGGTTCCGAATGAGCAGTTCTTC
TRBV7-9	NA	NA	TRBJ1-4	CASSPEDRKPEKLFF	TGTGCCAGCAGCCCGGAAGATCGTAAACCCGAAAAACTGTTTTTT